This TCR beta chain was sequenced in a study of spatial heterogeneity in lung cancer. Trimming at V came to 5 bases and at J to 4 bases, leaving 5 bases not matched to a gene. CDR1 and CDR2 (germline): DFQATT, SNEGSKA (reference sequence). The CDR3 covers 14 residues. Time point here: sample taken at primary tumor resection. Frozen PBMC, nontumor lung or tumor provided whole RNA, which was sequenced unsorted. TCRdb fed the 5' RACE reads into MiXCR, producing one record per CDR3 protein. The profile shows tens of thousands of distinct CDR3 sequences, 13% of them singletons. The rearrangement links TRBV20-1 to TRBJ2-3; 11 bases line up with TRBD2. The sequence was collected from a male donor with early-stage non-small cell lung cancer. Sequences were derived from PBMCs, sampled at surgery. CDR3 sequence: CSAGGTSGPDTQYF. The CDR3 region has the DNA TGCAGTGCTGGGGGGACTAGCGGCCCAGATACGCAGTATTTT.